This T cell receptor (beta chain) was identified in a study of shared clonotypes between healthy human individuals (dated by TCRdb to about 2020). Background on the whole study: The cohort included a few men and two women between 18 and 49 years of age. Per donor, leukapheresis produced somewhere between about 0.94 and 9 billion PBMCs. Libraries were prepared and TCR repertoires were sequenced by different laboratories using diverse techniques, in order to increase sequencing depth and limit assay-specific biases. Blood TCR repertoires of about five healthy adults were deeply sequenced to estimate repertoire size and the extent of clonotype sharing between individuals. The study at large found these results: Because the study included only a small number of donors, the genetic and exposure-history diversity represented was limited. Pairwise subsampling indicated that sequencing depth was expected to affect the degree of clonotype sharing among donors. Sampling was limited to blood, and TCR repertoires in tissue likely differ from TCR repertoires in blood.

Using the deep immunoSEQ assay, multiplex PCR amplified TCR CDR3 regions from genomic DNA. Extracted genomic DNA from each cell subset was spread evenly across all wells of several immunoSEQ 96-well plates, with each plate serving as a replicate. For unsorted PBMC, about 300 ng of genomic DNA, equivalent to about 30,000 T cell genomes, went into each replicate PCR. Unsorted PBMC genomic DNA was sequenced across ten immunoSEQ deep assay plates. The purified libraries were quantified using a Qubit 3.0 fluorometer, sized with a Bioanalyzer 2100, and then quantified again using the KAPA Library Quantification kit. Every immunoSEQ 96-well plate was sequenced on a dedicated single-read 150-cycle Illumina NextSeq 550 flow cell. The study's own analysis went as follows. Because the immunoSEQ output included only junctional sequences and no quality scores, the filtering could not be the same as the filtering used for full-length reads. Sequences were annotated with PyIR, a Python wrapper for IgBLAST v1.9, and V/J genes and CDR3 were assigned using IMGT germline references. Reads were filtered out if the reads had weak V/J assignments (E-value above 1e-6), no CDR3, stop codons, out-of-frame junctions, or ambiguous translated residues. V3J clonotypes were defined by identical inferred V gene, J gene, and CDR3 amino acid sequence. To compute the percentage overlap between repertoires, the number of shared unique clonotypes was divided by the size of the smaller repertoire. Repertoire richness was assessed with RTK rarefaction, the Chao1 estimator, and Recon v2.1 estimates of unobserved clonotypes. This is the immuneACCESS table as TCRdb keeps it, with only in-frame sequences that have V and J called. A part of the clones is gone; compared with another copy, unresolved V genes explain less than half, and the rest is unexplained. The DNA gave D and trimming, while V, J and clone size come from that table. The sample includes about 87,000 clones, with around half observed a single time. Of the sample, approximately 16% falls within the top ten clones.

The donors were healthy, HIV-negative adults who had no recently reported acute infections or vaccinations. All donors were Caucasian adults living in Nashville, Tennessee, USA. For unsorted samples, tens of millions of PBMCs were counted, and genomic DNA was extracted using the QIAamp DNA Blood Mini kit. Blood was collected by leukapheresis, and PBMCs were isolated by Ficoll-Histopaque density gradient centrifugation and then cryopreserved in liquid nitrogen vapor phase. Points on this clone: Its antigen is unknown. One base away there is no much larger clone; base qualities are not given.

The germline V gene encodes CDR1 WSHSY and CDR2 SAAADI. Germline trimming amounts to 0 bases on V and 4 bases on J, with 5 as the count of junction bases outside the gene matches. The CDR3 contains 15 residues, cysteine and phenylalanine counted. The sequence is cut down to CDR3 DNA, 45 bases in frame from base 1. This sequence uses TRBV10-2 and TRBJ1-2, with 7 middle bases fitting TRBD1. This TCR derives from a middle-aged woman in good health. Some clones in this sample may be carry-over from other donors' samples. The sample taken for sequencing was PBMCs. The DNA reads TGCGCCAGCAGTGAGTCTGCCGGGACAGCCTATGGCTACACCTTC. This sequence encodes CASSESAGTAYGYTF.